This T cell receptor beta chain was identified during a study of PD-1 blockade in classical Hodgkin lymphoma (dated by TCRdb to 2020 to 2022). Background on the whole study: The study used CyTOF and TCR beta sequencing to define a peripheral blood immune signature of response to PD-1 blockade in classical Hodgkin lymphoma. The study at large found these results: Newly diagnosed patients were reported to have lower baseline TCR diversity than healthy donors, and relapsed/refractory patients were reported to have lower baseline TCR diversity still. The study was limited to a single clinical trial cohort, and causes of repertoire differences, possibly disease activity or prior therapy, remained undefined.

V is clipped by 7 bases and J by 0 bases, and the sequence between their germline boundaries is 22 bases long. The CDR3 has 18 amino acids, counting the end cysteine and phenylalanine. Of all the DNA, just the CDR3 is kept, 54 bases in frame from base 1. In the germline V gene, CDR1 corresponds to MDHEN and CDR2 to SYDVKM. About this clone: Its antigen remains undetermined. It has no much larger one-base neighbor in the sample; base qualities were not kept.

The intended sense of this specimen's time point label: newly diagnosed, previously untreated cHL patient sample. A Miltenyi CD4+ T cell isolation kit was used for magnetic negative selection to purify CD4+ T cells from thawed PBMCs. As a comparison group for the relapsed/refractory trial patients, PBMCs from patients with newly diagnosed, previously untreated classical Hodgkin lymphoma were sequenced. Peripheral blood was collected in 8 mL Vacutainer Cell Preparation Tubes, from which PBMCs were isolated by centrifugation and then cryopreserved. Purified CD4+ and CD8+ fractions were generated only in cases for which an additional PBMC sample was available. Magnetically labelled cells were removed on LS columns in a quadroMACS separator, and the flow-through was retained as the purified fraction. The Qiagen DNeasy kit was used to extract genomic DNA from unsorted PBMCs and from the negatively selected CD4+ and CD8+ fractions. TCR beta CDR3 regions were amplified by immunoSEQ multiplex PCR using primers annealing to V and J segments. A synthetic immune receptor repertoire was used to minimize amplification bias, and remaining bias was computationally removed after sequencing. In the original analysis: Custom Python scripts were used to quantify repertoire diversity as the Shannon entropy index. Unsorted, CD4+ and CD8+ repertoires were examined separately, except in combined analyses, for which CD4+ and CD8+ sequences were merged in silico. Imported from immuneACCESS, the table was reduced by TCRdb to in-frame sequences with V and J called. These copies leave out some clones; in studies compared against another copy, an unresolved V gene accounts for under half, and the cause of the remainder is not known. The DNA gave D and trimming, while V, J and clone size come from that table. The sample records under 40,000 clones, around 89% of which are singletons. More than 1% of the sample lies in the top ten.

The chain is assembled from TRBV28 and TRBJ1-5, with a weak D call of TRBD1 (6 bases match). Sample: CD4+ T cells from blood. This receptor was obtained from a human donor with classical Hodgkin lymphoma. The CDR3 reads as follows: CASKQGRSSSYSNQPQHF. The DNA is TGTGCCAGCAAACAGGGACGGAGTAGCTCCTATAGCAATCAGCCCCAGCATTTT.